The sequence of this TCR beta chain was determined in a study of cytomegalovirus exposure and HLA in healthy donors. This clone was observed once. The 120-subject validation cohort, separate from the approximately 640-subject first cohort, included the donors. The CDR3 spans 18 residues. The V gene's germline CDR1 is LNHDA and CDR2 SQIVND (reference sequence). Trimming removed 2 bases from V and 4 bases from J; junction bases left unmatched: 14. Measured with immunoSEQ multiplex PCR; TCRdb has only the in-frame clones, and not every one. This table has under 140,000 clones, approximately 90% appearing once.

The sequence was collected from a woman aged 25 to 45 in good health and CMV-seropositive. Sequenced: PBMCs. This rearrangement joins TRBV19 to TRBJ2-1; TRBD1 aligns across 7 bases. The DNA for the CDR3 is TGTGCCAGTAGTATAAGCGACAGGTCGACAGGGCGATACAATGAGCAGTTCTTC. Protein product: CASSISDRSTGRYNEQFF.